The clone carrying this TCR beta chain came up a few times. Antigen specificity is unknown. Treated in the United States were all of the participants with HIV. Each sample contained about 0.95-11 million cryopreserved PBMC, thawed before DNA extraction. This sample was included in a study of long-term antiretroviral therapy in people with HIV. The study, taken as a whole, reports: Missing from the dataset were any data on ART adherence, viral resistance or therapy changes.

Running of the v3.0 immunoSEQ assay took place at survey level. Sequencing of each sample targeted 40,000-50,000 T-cell genomes. Using immunoSEQ multiplex PCR, the repertoire was profiled, and TCRdb retains in-frame clones only, with some absent. The data show approximately 29,000 clones, 78% seen once. There are 13 residues in the CDR3. The sample here was unsorted PBMCs, taken 1.5 years before starting antiretroviral therapy. This clonotype originated in a man between 18 and 29 years old with HIV. V is TRBV12-1 and J is TRBJ1-2. TRBV12-1 is a pseudogene. The CDR3 coding sequence is TGTGCCATCCTGCCGGAGACCCCCTACGGCTACACCTTC. Translating it yields CAILPETPYGYTF.